The clone carrying this T cell receptor (beta chain) was detected only a few times. The antigen is not known. The ends were cut back, 0 bases at V and 3 bases at J, with 14 bases in the middle. Germline CDR1 reads LGHNA; CDR2 reads YSLEER. This CDR3 has 17 residues. This sample is drawn from a study of CD8+ T cells in alopecia areata. Turning to the study itself: Patients remained on tofacitinib for 6 to 18 months and then went 6 months without it.

Study results and limitations: Mice showed TCR sharing more clearly than patients did, possibly owing to HLA.

Collection of lesional scalp punch biopsies and peripheral blood was performed in alopecia areata patients. Using a FACSAria, the CD4+ and CD8+ T cells were sorted from the PBMCs. The authors extracted RNA and reverse transcribed it into cDNA as the sequencing template. Only in-frame clones appear in the TCRdb table, and some are missing; sequencing was by immunoSEQ multiplex PCR. This table has hundreds of thousands of clones, approximately 61% appearing once. This clonotype was sampled from a human donor with alopecia areata. The sequencing used CD4+ T cells sorted from blood, collected at week 0. V usage is TRBV4-3 and J usage is TRBJ2-2; D ambiguous. CDR3 in DNA: TGCGCCAGCAGCCAAGATCCACCCCCGTCACACACCGGGGAGCTGTTTTTT. It yields the protein CASSQDPPPSHTGELFF.